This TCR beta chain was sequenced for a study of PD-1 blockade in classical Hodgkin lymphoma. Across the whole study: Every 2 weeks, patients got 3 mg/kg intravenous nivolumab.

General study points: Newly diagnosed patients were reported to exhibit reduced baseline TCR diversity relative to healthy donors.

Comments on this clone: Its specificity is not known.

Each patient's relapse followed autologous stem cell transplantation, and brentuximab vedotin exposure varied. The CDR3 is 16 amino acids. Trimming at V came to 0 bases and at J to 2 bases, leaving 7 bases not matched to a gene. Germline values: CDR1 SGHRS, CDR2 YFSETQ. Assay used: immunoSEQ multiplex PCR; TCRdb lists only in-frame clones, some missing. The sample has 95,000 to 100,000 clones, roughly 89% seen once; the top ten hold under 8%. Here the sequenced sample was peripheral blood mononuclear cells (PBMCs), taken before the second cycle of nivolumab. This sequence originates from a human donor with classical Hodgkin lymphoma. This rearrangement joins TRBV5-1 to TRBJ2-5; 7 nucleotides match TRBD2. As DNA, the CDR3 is TGCGCCAGCAGCTTGGCCCCTAGCGGTTCACAAGAGACCCAGTACTTC. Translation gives CASSLAPSGSQETQYF.